This TCR beta chain was profiled in a study of early T cells in non-severe SARS-CoV-2 infection. Study context: Bulk RNA taken from unsorted whole blood was sequenced, leaving chains unpaired.

The CDR3 totals 15 residues. Germline CDR1 SGDLS, CDR2 YYNGEE. V lost 1 base, J lost 5 bases, and 5 bases stayed unmatched. The TCR library protocol attached unique molecular identifiers to the individual cDNA molecules. MiXCR, run by TCRdb on the 5' RACE reads, gives a single entry per CDR3 protein. Among approximately 79,000 distinct CDR3 sequences listed, less than 15% were seen once. The sequencing input was whole blood. The TCR comes from an adult who was a healthcare worker with PCR-confirmed SARS-CoV-2 infection or an uninfected control (not recorded which). The chain employs TRBV9 and TRBJ2-7; 11 bases are shared with TRBD1. For the CDR3, the DNA is TGTGCCAGCAGCGTATTAGGACAGGGGGCCCACGAGCAGTACTTC. Translation: CASSVLGQGAHEQYF. The full variable domain, completed using reference TRBV9 and TRBJ2-7, is DSGVTQTPKHLITATGQRVTLRCSPRSGDLSVYWYQQSLDQGLQFLIQYYNGEERAKGNILERFSAQQFPDLHSELNLSSLELGDSALYFCASSVLGQGAHEQYFGPGTRLTVT.